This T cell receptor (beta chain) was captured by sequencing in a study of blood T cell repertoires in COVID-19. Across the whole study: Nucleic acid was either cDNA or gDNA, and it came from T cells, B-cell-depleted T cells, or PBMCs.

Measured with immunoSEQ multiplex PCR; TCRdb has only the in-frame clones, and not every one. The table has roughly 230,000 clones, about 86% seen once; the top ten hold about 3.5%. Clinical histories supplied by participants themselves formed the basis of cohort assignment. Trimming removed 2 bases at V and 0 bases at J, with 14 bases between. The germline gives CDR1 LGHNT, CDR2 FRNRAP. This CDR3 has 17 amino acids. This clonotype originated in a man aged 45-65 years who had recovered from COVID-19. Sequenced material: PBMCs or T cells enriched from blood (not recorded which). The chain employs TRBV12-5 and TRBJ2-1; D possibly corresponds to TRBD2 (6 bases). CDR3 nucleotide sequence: TGTGCTAGTGGTTTGCCCTTTCTAGCGTCCTCCTACAATGAGCAGTTCTTC. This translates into CASGLPFLASSYNEQFF. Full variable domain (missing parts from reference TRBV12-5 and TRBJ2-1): DARVTQTPRHKVTEMGQEVTMRCQPILGHNTVFWYRQTMMQGLELLAYFRNRAPLDDSGMPKDRFSAEMPDATLATLKIQPSEPRDSAVYFCASGLPFLASSYNEQFFGPGTRLTVL.